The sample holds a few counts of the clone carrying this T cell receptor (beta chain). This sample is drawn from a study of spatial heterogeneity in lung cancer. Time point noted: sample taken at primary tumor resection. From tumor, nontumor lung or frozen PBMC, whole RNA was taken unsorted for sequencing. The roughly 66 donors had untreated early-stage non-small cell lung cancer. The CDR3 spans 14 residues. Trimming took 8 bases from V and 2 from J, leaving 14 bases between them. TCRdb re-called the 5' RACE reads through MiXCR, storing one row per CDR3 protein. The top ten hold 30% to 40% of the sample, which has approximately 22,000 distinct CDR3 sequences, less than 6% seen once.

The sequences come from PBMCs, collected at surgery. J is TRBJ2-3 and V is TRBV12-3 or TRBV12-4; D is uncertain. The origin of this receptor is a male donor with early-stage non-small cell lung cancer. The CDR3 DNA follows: TGTGCCAGCCACCGGGCCCCGGTCACAGATACGCAGTATTTT. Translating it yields CASHRAPVTDTQYF.